The entry below describes one TCR beta chain. The data derive from a study of cytomegalovirus exposure and HLA in healthy donors. The length of the CDR3 is 17 residues. CDR1 and CDR2 from the germline V gene are LNHDA and SQIVND (reference sequence). Trimming took 3 bases from V and 6 from J; bases not matched to a gene: 10. PCR amplification relied on 60 Vbeta primers (plus 13 Jbeta primers). Repertoires were generated with immunoSEQ multiplex PCR, while TCRdb's copy carries only in-frame clones and drops some. The table lists under 200,000 clones, approximately 71% of them singletons, with over 1.2% in the top ten.

This clonotype originated in a girl between 10 and 17 years old in good health and CMV-seronegative. Source material: PBMCs. This chain joins TRBV19 and TRBJ2-1; 11 nucleotides agree with TRBD2. CDR3 coding DNA: TGTGCCAGTAGTATCTCGTTTAGCGGGGGGGCCAGCAATGAGCAGTTCTTC. This translates into CASSISFSGGASNEQFF.